The clone carrying this TCR beta chain was picked up many times. Antigen specificity is unknown. The CDR3 loop spans 15 amino acids. V lost 5 bases and J 1 base, leaving 11 bases between the germline ends. This entry is derived from a study of T cells in Graves' hyperthyroidism and ophthalmopathy. What was amplified from RNA transcripts were TCR beta CDR3 regions. The HTBI primer set drove a first-round RT-PCR of the TCR CDR3. TCRdb ran MiXCR on the multiplex PCR reads and lists one entry per CDR3 protein. The sample contains hundreds of thousands of distinct CDR3 sequences, about 14% of which appear only once. Whole-study findings and limits: Most thyroid clonotypes expanded above 0.001 were also detected in blood.

The sequence was obtained from a young man with Graves' ophthalmopathy. This chain links TRBV12-3 or TRBV12-4 with TRBJ2-2, with D perhaps given as TRBD1 or TRBD2 (6 bases each). Sequencing input: blood. CDR3 in amino acids: CASSPGDKNTGELFF. CDR3 DNA: TGTGCCAGCAGTCCGGGGGACAAGAACACCGGGGAGCTGTTTTTT.